The clone carrying this TCR beta chain occurred many times. Its target is unknown. Using RNA transcripts as the source, TCR beta CDR3 regions were amplified. With the HTBI primer set, the TCR CDR3 went through a first round of RT-PCR. TCRdb recomputed calls from the multiplex PCR reads with MiXCR, one row per CDR3 protein. Found here are approximately 610,000 distinct CDR3 sequences, roughly 15% of them singletons; the top ten hold around 4.5%. This entry comes from a study of T cells in Graves' hyperthyroidism and ophthalmopathy. The overall study: Pretreatment peripheral blood was obtained at initial diagnosis.

General study findings and limits: Ophthalmopathy, as predicted by the model, came a median 6.5 months after the prediction.

V was cut by 7 bases and J by 4 bases, with 19 bases left in between. CDR1 and CDR2 (germline): MNHEY, SMNVEV (reference sequence). CDR3 length: 15 residues. The sequence was obtained from a woman between 35 and 50 years old with Graves' ophthalmopathy. Sequenced material: blood. V usage is TRBV27 and J usage is TRBJ1-1; no clear D. In nucleotides, the CDR3 is TGTGCCAGCACCGCCCGGGGTGGGGTGGCCACTGAAGCTTTCTTT. This encodes CASTARGGVATEAFF.